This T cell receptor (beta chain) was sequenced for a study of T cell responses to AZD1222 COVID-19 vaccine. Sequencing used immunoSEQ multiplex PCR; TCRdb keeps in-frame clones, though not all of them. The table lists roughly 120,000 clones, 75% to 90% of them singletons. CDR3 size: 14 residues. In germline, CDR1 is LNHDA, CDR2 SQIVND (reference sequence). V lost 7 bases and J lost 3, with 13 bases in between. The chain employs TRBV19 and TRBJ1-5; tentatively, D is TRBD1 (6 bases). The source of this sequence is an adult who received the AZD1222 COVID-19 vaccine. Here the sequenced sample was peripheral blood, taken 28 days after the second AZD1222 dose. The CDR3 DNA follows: TGTGCCAGTACCAAACGACAGGACAATCAGCCCCAGCATTTT. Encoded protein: CASTKRQDNQPQHF.